This T cell receptor (beta chain) was documented in a study of OX40 agonist ivuxolimab in advanced cancers. Only one count was recorded for this clone. CDR1 and CDR2 (germline): KGHSH, LQKENI. V was cut by 0 bases and J by 8 bases, with 13 bases left in between. This CDR3 comprises 15 residues. The method was immunoSEQ multiplex PCR; TCRdb's version includes in-frame clones alone and lacks a portion of them. Seen here are about 98,000 clones, 70% to 90% observed once, and the top ten hold approximately 0.54%. This clonotype was obtained from an adult with an advanced solid tumor such as melanoma, head and neck, liver or kidney cancer. The rearrangement links TRBV18 to TRBJ1-4; possible D gene TRBD1, 6 bases. This sample comprised CD4+ or CD8+ T cells sorted from blood, obtained in a trial of the OX40 agonist ivuxolimab. The CDR3 reads CASSPPSGDGEKLFF. In DNA form, the CDR3 reads TGTGCCAGCTCACCACCGTCAGGGGACGGGGAAAAACTGTTTTTT.